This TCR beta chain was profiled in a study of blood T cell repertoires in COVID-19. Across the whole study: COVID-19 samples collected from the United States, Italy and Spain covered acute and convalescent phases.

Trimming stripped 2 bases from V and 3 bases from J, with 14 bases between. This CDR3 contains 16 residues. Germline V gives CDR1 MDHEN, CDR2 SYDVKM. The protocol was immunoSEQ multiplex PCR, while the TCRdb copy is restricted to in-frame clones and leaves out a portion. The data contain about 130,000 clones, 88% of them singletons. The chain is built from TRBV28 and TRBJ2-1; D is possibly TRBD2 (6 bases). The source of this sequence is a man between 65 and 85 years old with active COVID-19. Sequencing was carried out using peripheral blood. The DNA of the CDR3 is TGTGCCAGCAGTTTAGGAGGGGCCCCCTACTACAATGAGCAGTTCTTC. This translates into CASSLGGAPYYNEQFF.